Given below is one T cell receptor beta chain in context. Trimming removed 6 bases from V and 0 bases from J, with 15 bases in between. This CDR3 region has 16 residues. Germline V gives CDR1 MGHRA, CDR2 YSYEKL. Method: immunoSEQ multiplex PCR; TCRdb's copy keeps in-frame clones and lacks some. The sample holds over 80,000 clones, about nine tenths seen once. The data are from a study of T cell changes during pregnancy in multiple sclerosis. This material consisted of peripheral blood, taken in the second trimester of pregnancy. The source of this sequence is a female donor in good health, enrolled as a control in a pregnancy study. The chain employs TRBV4-1 and TRBJ2-1; possibly TRBD2 for D (7 bases). Written as DNA, the CDR3 is TGCGCCAGCAGTCCACGGGGGGCTTACTCCTACAATGAGCAGTTCTTC. This translates into CASSPRGAYSYNEQFF.